This TCR beta chain was sequenced during a study of human thymus T cells. Findings of the study overall: There appeared to be biased usage of V and J genes in thymic and blood repertoires.

Method: immunoSEQ multiplex PCR; TCRdb's copy keeps in-frame clones and lacks some. The sample contains about 44,000 clones, 90% to 95% of which appear only once. In this sample, this clone turned up a few times. Its antigen is currently unknown. Donation came from healthy Finnish infants having corrective surgery for congenital heart defects. All available leukocytes, rather than a set cell count, yielded the blood DNA. Material: blood. This receptor was obtained from a boy less than two years old with a congenital heart defect but otherwise immunologically healthy.

CDR3 sequence (DNA): TGTGCCAGCAGCTTAGATAGGCCATACTCACCCCTCCACTTT. As protein: CASSLDRPYSPLHF. This chain joins TRBV7-9 and TRBJ1-6; no firm D call. The germline V and J ends were trimmed by 1 base and 10 bases, with 11 bases remaining between them. This CDR3 spans 14 amino acids. The germline V gene encodes CDR1 SEHNR and CDR2 FQNEAQ (reference sequence).